The 13 T cell receptor beta chains below all came from one sample that was sequenced in a study of spatial heterogeneity in lung cancer. As for time point: sample taken at primary tumor resection. In each case, whole RNA from tumor, nontumor lung or frozen PBMC was sequenced unsorted. TCRdb reprocessed the 5' RACE reads via MiXCR and lists one record per CDR3 protein. The data hold 45,000 or so distinct CDR3 sequences, with 10% to 15% observed a single time. Sequenced material: PBMCs, taken at surgery. The receptors originated from a female donor with early-stage non-small cell lung cancer.

In this sample, this clonotype turned up a few times. The rearrangement uses TRBV12-3 or TRBV12-4 and TRBJ2-7; D unclear. This CDR3 is 15 amino acids long. The ends were cut back, 6 bases at V and 2 bases at J, with 17 bases in the middle. The CDR3 is CASSPHPTAAYEQYF. CDR3 DNA sequence: TGTGCCAGCAGCCCCCACCCGACTGCCGCCTACGAGCAGTACTTC.

The chain carries TRBV19 and TRBJ2-2; perhaps TRBD2 as D (6 bases). Per germline, CDR1 LNHDA and CDR2 SQIVND (reference sequence). Trimming cost V 3 bases and J 5 bases, with 19 bases left between them. This CDR3 contains 17 residues. The DNA for the CDR3 is TGTGCCAGTAGTATCTTGCTAGGCCGGGCGGGGACCGGGGAGCTGTTTTTT. This gives the protein CASSILLGRAGTGELFF.

This clonotype occurred a few times. The CDR3 is CSVVQGAIEQFF. CDR3 sequence (DNA): TGCAGCGTTGTACAGGGGGCGATTGAGCAGTTCTTC. The J gene is TRBJ2-1, the V gene TRBV29-1; 9 bases match TRBD1. CDR3 length: 12 amino acids. In germline, CDR1 is SQVTM, CDR2 ANQGSEA. Trimming cost V 4 bases and J 9 bases; bases outside gene matches: 4.

This clonotype appeared a few times. V usage is TRBV6-6 and J usage is TRBJ1-2, with TRBD1 as a possible D gene (5 bases). Germline-derived CDR1 and CDR2 are MNHNY and SVGAGI (reference sequence). CDR3 length: 12 residues. Trimming pared 5 bases from V and 8 bases from J, leaving 12 bases between. CDR3 coding DNA: TGTGCCAGCAGTGAGGGACTGGAGGGCTACACCTTC. Residues: CASSEGLEGYTF.

This clonotype was found many times. This chain links TRBV27 with TRBJ1-1; possibly TRBD1 for D (5 bases). Deletions cut 1 base from V and 0 bases from J, with 12 bases between. The CDR3 length is 16 residues. Germline lookup yields CDR1 MNHEY and CDR2 SMNVEV (reference sequence). This CDR3 reads CASSLFGGGMNTEAFF. As DNA, the CDR3 is TGTGCCAGCAGTTTATTCGGGGGTGGAATGAACACTGAAGCTTTCTTT.

This clonotype was seen many times. CDR3 loop: CASSLELAGGDTQYF. In DNA, the CDR3 is TGCGCCAGCAGCTTGGAACTAGCGGGGGGGGATACGCAGTATTTT. The J gene is TRBJ2-3, the V gene TRBV5-1, with 13 bases that match TRBD2. CDR1 and CDR2 (germline): SGHRS, YFSETQ. J gave up 6 bases and V 0 bases, and 1 base lay outside the gene matches. CDR3 size: 15 residues.

V is TRBV30 and J is TRBJ2-2, with unresolved D. Trimming pared 2 bases from V and 6 bases from J, leaving 13 bases between. The germline V gene has CDR1 GTSNPN and CDR2 SVGIG (reference sequence). The CDR3 is 14 residues long. In DNA form, the CDR3 reads TGTGCCTGGAGTCCCGTCTCGCCCCCCGGGGAGCTGTTTTTT. This encodes CAWSPVSPPGELFF.

Here the CDR3 DNA reads TGTGCCTGGAGGCAGAACAGGGGATTCTACGAGCAGTACTTC. Translated: CAWRQNRGFYEQYF. The chain joins TRBV30 to TRBJ2-7; TRBD1 matches 7 bases. The CDR3 is 14 residues long. The germline CDR1 and CDR2 sequences are GTSNPN and SVGIG (reference sequence). V trimming: 3 bases; J trimming: 3 bases; junction bases outside the gene matches: 8. Supplemented by reference TRBV30 and TRBJ2-7, the full variable domain reads SQTIHQWPATLVQPVGSPLSLECTVEGTSNPNLYWYRQAAGRGLQLLFYSVGIGQISSEVPQNLSASRPQDRQFILSSKKLLLSDSGFYLCAWRQNRGFYEQYFGPGTRLTVT.

This clonotype was seen more than once but under ten times. The chain uses TRBV2 and TRBJ1-4, with D possibly TRBD1 on 6 matching bases. V shed 6 bases and J shed 3 bases, with 14 bases lying between them. The CDR3 extends over 15 amino acids. The germline gives CDR1 SNHLY, CDR2 FYNNEI. CDR3 nucleotide sequence: TGTGCCAGCAGGGGGACAAATCAACCTAATGAAAAACTGTTTTTT. Its translation is CASRGTNQPNEKLFF. Based on the CDR3 plus reference TRBV2 and TRBJ1-4, the full variable domain is EPEVTQTPSHQVTQMGQEVILRCVPISNHLYFYWYRQILGQKVEFLVSFYNNEISEKSEIFDDQFSVERPDGSNFTLKIRSTKLEDSAMYFCASRGTNQPNEKLFFGSGTQLSVL.

This clonotype was observed many times. The V and J genes are TRBV11-1 and TRBJ1-2, with D unclear. Trimming cost V 5 bases and J 3 bases, with 13 bases left between them. Germline values: CDR1 SGHAT, CDR2 FQDESV (reference sequence). The length of the CDR3 is 14 residues. CDR3 protein: CASSPGMNDYGYTF. Written as DNA, the CDR3 is TGTGCCAGCAGCCCCGGTATGAATGACTATGGCTACACCTTC.

This clonotype showed up many times. The rearrangement uses TRBV6-6 and TRBJ1-5; D remains unclear. CDR3 size: 12 residues. V was clipped by 8 bases and J by 4 bases, with 9 bases between them. The germline gives CDR1 MNHNY, CDR2 SVGAGI (reference sequence). CDR3 nucleotide sequence: TGTGCCAGCTGGGTCGGAAATCAGCCCCAGCATTTT. It translates to CASWVGNQPQHF.

The chain recombines TRBV4-2 with TRBJ1-1, with TRBD1 as a possible D gene (6 bases). CDR1 and CDR2 from the germline V gene are LGHNA and YNFKEQ. Trimming stripped 1 base from V and 1 base from J, with 10 bases between. The CDR3 length is 15 residues. CDR3 in DNA: TGTGCCAGCAGCCAAGGGTACAGGGAGAACACTGAAGCTTTCTTT. It translates to CASSQGYRENTEAFF.

The sample holds a few counts of this clonotype. The genes are TRBV18 and TRBJ2-4, with D tentatively TRBD1 (7 bases). The CDR3 totals 15 residues. The germline CDR1 and CDR2 sequences are KGHSH and LQKENI. Trimming left V 6 bases short and J 6 bases short, with 18 bases between. CDR3: CASSNQGGLGNIQYF. CDR3 coding DNA: TGTGCCAGCTCTAACCAGGGGGGCCTGGGAAACATTCAGTACTTC.